A selection of T cell receptor beta chains follows, all from one sample in a study of blood T cell repertoires in COVID-19. Data came from immunoSEQ multiplex PCR; TCRdb stores just in-frame clones and leaves some out. The sample yields fewer than 250,000 clones, around 79% seen once. What was sequenced was peripheral blood. The receptors come from a woman aged 45-59 years with acute or convalescent COVID-19. The CDR3 runs from the conserved cysteine through the conserved F or W. A D gene is named only where the DNA matches it firmly. The listing skips clone size in some rows; elsewhere it reads once, few, many or a size class.

D: NA; V: TRBV19; J: TRBJ1-2; size: NA; CDR3: CASAPVDPSYGYTF; DNA: TGTGCCAGCGCTCCGGTGGATCCTAGCTATGGCTACACCTTC
D: TRBD1; V: TRBV7-8; J: TRBJ1-4; size: NA; CDR3: CASSPRTDRAGEKLFF; DNA: TGTGCCAGCAGCCCACGTACAGACAGGGCAGGAGAAAAACTGTTTTTT
D: NA; V: TRBV3-1/TRBV3-2; J: TRBJ1-2; size: NA; CDR3: CASSQDWQNYGYTF; DNA: TGTGCCAGCAGCCAAGATTGGCAGAACTATGGCTACACCTTC
D: NA; V: TRBV19; J: TRBJ2-7; size: NA; CDR3: CASSIWPGRTGHEQYF; DNA: TGTGCCAGTAGTATTTGGCCCGGACGGACTGGCCACGAGCAGTACTTC
D: NA; V: TRBV7-9; J: TRBJ1-2; size: once; CDR3: CASSLQAGGSYGYTF; DNA: TGTGCCAGCAGCTTACAGGCGGGGGGTTCCTATGGCTACACCTTC
D: NA; V: TRBV4-3; J: TRBJ1-1; size: NA; CDR3: CASSQGGRTEAFF; DNA: TGCGCCAGCAGCCAAGGAGGGAGGACTGAAGCTTTCTTT
D: NA; V: TRBV7-6; J: TRBJ1-5; size: few; CDR3: CASSLLQGTNQPQHF; DNA: TGTGCCAGCAGCTTGTTACAGGGTACCAATCAGCCCCAGCATTTT
D: TRBD1; V: TRBV24-1; J: TRBJ2-5; size: NA; CDR3: CATSDSTRDRKTQYF; DNA: TGTGCCACCAGTGATTCAACCCGGGACAGAAAGACCCAGTACTTC
D: NA; V: TRBV4-2; J: TRBJ2-1; size: NA; CDR3: CASSQGGGGNEQFF; DNA: TGTGCCAGCAGCCAGGGGGGTGGGGGAAATGAGCAGTTCTTC
D: NA; V: TRBV20-1; J: TRBJ1-5; size: NA; CDR3: CSASQRRAGNQPQHF; DNA: TGCAGTGCTAGTCAGCGCAGGGCCGGCAATCAGCCCCAGCATTTT
D: TRBD1; V: TRBV19; J: TRBJ1-4; size: NA; CDR3: CASSIGGGNLAFATNEKLFF; DNA: TGTGCCAGTAGTATTGGAGGGGGCAATTTGGCGTTTGCAACTAATGAAAAACTGTTTTTT
D: NA; V: TRBV5-8; J: TRBJ1-2; size: NA; CDR3: CASSSVNRDYGYTF; DNA: TGTGCCAGCAGCTCTGTGAACCGAGACTATGGCTACACCTTC
D: NA; V: TRBV5-4; J: TRBJ2-3; size: many; CDR3: CASSLREGTDTQYF; DNA: TGTGCCAGCAGCTTGCGGGAAGGCACAGATACGCAGTATTTT
D: TRBD1; V: TRBV5-4; J: TRBJ1-6; size: few; CDR3: CASSLGQGARSPLHF; DNA: TGTGCCAGCAGCTTAGGACAGGGGGCAAGGTCACCCCTCCACTTT
D: TRBD1; V: TRBV28; J: TRBJ2-5; size: NA; CDR3: CASSRLRGQGHQETQYF; DNA: TGTGCCAGCAGTCGCCTGCGGGGACAGGGACACCAAGAGACCCAGTACTTC
D: NA; V: TRBV7-2; J: TRBJ1-6; size: NA; CDR3: CASSPPGSYNSPLHF; DNA: TGTGCCAGCAGCCCGCCGGGCTCCTATAATTCACCCCTCCACTTT
D: NA; V: TRBV2; J: TRBJ2-7; size: once; CDR3: CASSGGKAYEQYF; DNA: TGTGCCAGCAGTGGAGGGAAAGCCTACGAGCAGTACTTC
D: NA; V: TRBV18; J: TRBJ2-7; size: NA; CDR3: CASSPRPSAHEQYF; DNA: TGTGCCAGCTCACCTAGGCCCAGCGCCCACGAGCAGTACTTC
D: TRBD2; V: TRBV5-1; J: TRBJ2-3; size: NA; CDR3: CASSYSLAGAGDTQYF; DNA: TGCGCCAGCAGTTACTCACTAGCGGGAGCTGGAGATACGCAGTATTTT
D: NA; V: TRBV10-2; J: TRBJ2-2; size: NA; CDR3: CASSEVPLRGGTGELFF; DNA: TGCGCCAGCAGTGAGGTCCCATTGCGGGGAGGAACCGGGGAGCTGTTTTTT
D: TRBD1; V: TRBV5-1; J: TRBJ2-2; size: once; CDR3: CASRRTGNIPNTGELFF; DNA: TGCGCCAGCCGGCGGACAGGGAATATCCCGAACACCGGGGAGCTGTTTTTT
D: NA; V: TRBV10-2; J: TRBJ2-7; size: NA; CDR3: CASSEGLFYEQYF; DNA: TGCGCCAGCAGTGAGGGACTCTTTTACGAGCAGTACTTC
D: TRBD1; V: TRBV29-1; J: TRBJ2-5; size: NA; CDR3: CSVVGLRTGLQEETQYF; DNA: TGCAGCGTTGTAGGCTTAAGGACAGGTCTTCAGGAAGAGACCCAGTACTTC
D: NA; V: TRBV6-6; J: TRBJ1-3; size: NA; CDR3: CASSYSGPNTIYF; DNA: TGTGCCAGCAGTTACTCGGGCCCAAACACCATATATTTT
D: NA; V: TRBV11-2; J: TRBJ2-2; size: once; CDR3: CASSLRTENTGELFF; DNA: TGTGCCAGCAGCCTCAGGACAGAGAACACCGGGGAGCTGTTTTTT
D: NA; V: TRBV7-6; J: TRBJ1-6; size: NA; CDR3: CASRERGYNSPLHF; DNA: TGTGCCAGCAGGGAGCGGGGGTATAATTCACCCCTCCACTTT
D: NA; V: TRBV5-6; J: TRBJ2-1; size: NA; CDR3: CASSSDKGYNEQFF; DNA: TGTGCCAGCAGCTCGGACAAGGGCTACAATGAGCAGTTCTTC
D: TRBD1; V: TRBV9; J: TRBJ1-2; size: NA; CDR3: CASSAGQGADYGYTF; DNA: TGTGCCAGCAGTGCGGGACAGGGAGCTGACTATGGCTACACCTTC
D: TRBD2; V: TRBV29-1; J: TRBJ2-3; size: NA; CDR3: CSGISGGASAQYF; DNA: TGCAGCGGAATCAGCGGGGGGGCTTCGGCGCAGTATTTT
D: TRBD1; V: TRBV7-6; J: TRBJ1-4; size: NA; CDR3: CASSDRGPGEKLFF; DNA: TGTGCCAGCAGCGACAGGGGGCCAGGTGAAAAACTGTTTTTT
D: TRBD1; V: TRBV19; J: TRBJ1-4; size: NA; CDR3: CASSIQGAGEKLFF; DNA: TGTGCCAGTAGTATCCAGGGGGCTGGGGAAAAACTGTTTTTT
D: TRBD1; V: TRBV14; J: TRBJ2-1; size: once; CDR3: CASSEYHRGINEQFF; DNA: TGTGCCAGCAGCGAATACCACAGGGGAATTAATGAGCAGTTCTTC
D: NA; V: TRBV4-1; J: TRBJ1-2; size: NA; CDR3: CASSQFQGNYGYTF; DNA: TGCGCCAGCAGCCAATTCCAGGGAAACTATGGCTACACCTTC
D: NA; V: TRBV19; J: TRBJ2-7; size: NA; CDR3: CASSETVSYEQYF; DNA: TGTGCCAGTAGTGAGACAGTCTCCTACGAGCAGTACTTC
D: TRBD2; V: TRBV10-3; J: TRBJ2-1; size: few; CDR3: CAISERAGGYSDNEQFF; DNA: TGTGCCATCAGTGAGCGAGCGGGAGGGTATTCTGACAATGAGCAGTTCTTC
D: NA; V: TRBV30; J: TRBJ2-7; size: few; CDR3: CAWNTYGGGSYEQYF; DNA: TGTGCCTGGAATACGTACGGCGGCGGATCCTACGAGCAGTACTTC
D: NA; V: TRBV30; J: TRBJ1-2; size: NA; CDR3: CAWSAQFQRGYTF; DNA: TGTGCCTGGAGTGCCCAATTCCAGCGTGGCTACACCTTC
D: NA; V: TRBV7-2; J: TRBJ2-7; size: NA; CDR3: CASSLGPGSYEQYF; DNA: TGTGCCAGCAGCTTGGGACCCGGGAGCTACGAGCAGTACTTC
D: NA; V: TRBV28; J: TRBJ2-7; size: NA; CDR3: CASSTGTGVKEQYF; DNA: TGTGCCAGCAGTACCGGGACGGGGGTGAAAGAGCAGTACTTC
D: TRBD1; V: TRBV2; J: TRBJ1-6; size: NA; CDR3: CASFPDRGRNSPLHF; DNA: TGTGCCAGCTTCCCGGACAGGGGTCGCAATTCACCCCTCCACTTT
D: NA; V: TRBV7-2; J: TRBJ1-1; size: NA; CDR3: CASSGFRLTEAFF; DNA: TGTGCCAGCAGCGGGTTCCGACTAACTGAAGCTTTCTTT